The 18 T cell receptor beta chains below were found in one sample sequenced in a study of regulatory T cells in long-lasting Graves disease. Time point defined: newly diagnosed GD, antithyroid drugs for less than 3 months. TCR sequences were obtained from RNA taken from PBMCs. CDR3-region Arm-PCR and iRepertoire HTBI primers produced the TCR beta libraries. TCRdb analysed the multiplex PCR reads with MiXCR anew, one entry per CDR3 protein. In the table there are a few hundred thousand distinct CDR3 sequences, 15% to 20% of which are singletons. The data were also submitted as part of a second study, on T cells in Graves' hyperthyroidism and ophthalmopathy.

Sequenced material: peripheral blood mononuclear cells (PBMCs), taken at new diagnosis, from a patient treated with antithyroid drugs. The receptor source for this set is a woman aged 18-35 years with Graves disease.

The chain is built from TRBV5-6 and TRBJ2-3, with a tentative D call TRBD1 (6 bases). Germline CDR1 is SGHDT and CDR2 is YYEEEE. Trimming stripped 7 bases from V and 4 bases from J, with 10 bases between. CDR3 size: 12 residues. The CDR3 DNA reads as TGTGCCAGCGGCCCAGGGGCAGATACGCAGTATTTT. Translation: CASGPGADTQYF.

This clonotype was counted at least ten times. This sequence joins TRBV2 and TRBJ2-1; possible D gene TRBD2, 5 bases. This CDR3 comprises 14 residues. Germline V gene lookup returns CDR1 SNHLY and CDR2 FYNNEI. Trimming took 6 bases from V and 5 from J, leaving 14 bases between them. The CDR3 bases are TGTGCCAGCAGGGACTTCCGGGCTCACAATGAGCAGTTCTTC. It translates to CASRDFRAHNEQFF.

This clonotype was counted many times. The chain is built from TRBV29-1 and TRBJ2-1; D might be TRBD1 or TRBD2, each matching 6 bases. Between the trimmed V and J ends, which lost 1 base and 8 bases, there was a span of 21 bases. CDR3 length equals 16 residues. Germline V lookup: CDR1 SQVTM, CDR2 ANQGSEA. CDR3 residues: CSVEGIGLRGGYEQFF. The CDR3 DNA sequence: TGCAGCGTTGAAGGAATCGGCCTCAGAGGGGGGTATGAGCAGTTCTTC.

On this clonotype itself: This sequence is one base from a far larger clone and is likely a read error. The chain couples TRBV2 to TRBJ2-3, with D possibly being TRBD2 (6 bases). Germline CDR1 is SNHLY and CDR2 is FYNNEI. CDR3 size: 14 residues. As DNA, the CDR3 is TGTGTCAGCAGTTTTCGGGGGTTCACAGATACGCAGTATTTT. Its protein product is CVSSFRGFTDTQYF.

The sample holds a few counts of this clonotype. The V call is TRBV19, the J call TRBJ2-2, with unresolved D. V was cut by 7 bases and J by 7 bases, with 19 bases left in between. The germline V gene has CDR1 LNHDA and CDR2 SQIVND (reference sequence). The CDR3 is made up of 15 amino acids. CDR3: CASNPLLSSHGELFF. In DNA, the CDR3 is TGTGCCAGTAATCCTCTGTTGAGCAGTCACGGGGAGCTGTTTTTT.

This chain links TRBV2 with TRBJ2-1; D gene ambiguous. The CDR3 totals 12 residues. Germline V gene sequence: CDR1 SNHLY, CDR2 FYNNEI. The V end was cut by 7 bases, the J end by 6 bases, with 10 bases between. CDR3 in DNA: TGTGCCAGCACGAGGCTGATCAATGAGCAGTTCTTC. Its translation is CASTRLINEQFF.

For this clonotype: This clone may be a read error of a much larger clone one base away. The CDR3 loop is CSARRDRGQEAQYF. CDR3 nucleotide sequence: TGCAGTGCTAGACGAGACAGGGGGCAGGAGGCCCAGTACTTC. The J gene is TRBJ2-5, the V gene TRBV20-1; 10 positions agree with TRBD1. Per the germline V gene, CDR1 is DFQATT and CDR2 is SNEGSKA (reference sequence). The CDR3 extends over 14 amino acids. After removal of 2 bases from V and 9 bases from J, the junction contained 9 bases not matched to a gene.

This clonotype was counted many times. The V and J genes are TRBV20-1 and TRBJ2-2, with TRBD1 matching 8 bases. V trimming: 6 bases; J trimming: 4 bases; junction bases outside the gene matches: 7. The germline gives CDR1 DFQATT, CDR2 SNEGSKA (reference sequence). This CDR3 spans 14 amino acids. This CDR3 reads CSAYRDRRTGELFF. Here the CDR3 DNA reads TGCAGTGCCTACCGGGACAGGCGCACCGGGGAGCTGTTTTTT.

This clonotype occurred many times. V usage is TRBV7-2 and J usage is TRBJ2-7; 7 bases map to TRBD1. J gave up 2 bases and V 5 bases, and 6 bases lay outside the gene matches. This CDR3 has 14 amino acids. Germline-derived CDR1 and CDR2 are SGHTA and FQGNSA. The CDR3 region is CASSQDRVPYEQYF. The CDR3 DNA is TGTGCCAGCAGCCAAGACAGGGTCCCCTACGAGCAGTACTTC.

This clonotype came up a few times. The chain uses TRBV11-3 and TRBJ2-6; D not resolved. The CDR3 runs 15 residues. The germline CDR1 and CDR2 sequences are SGHNT and YENEEA. V gave up 5 bases and J gave up 3 bases, with 11 bases separating them. CDR3 sequence (DNA): TGTGCCAGCAGCCCTCAGATCGGTGGGGCCAACGTCCTGACTTTC. This encodes CASSPQIGGANVLTF.

For this clonotype: The junction does not match germline at one end; this may be a read error. The chain carries TRBV20-1 and TRBJ1-5, with TRBD1 matching over 9 bases. In germline, CDR1 is DFQATT, CDR2 SNEGSKA (reference sequence). The length of the CDR3 is 15 residues. CDR3 sequence (DNA): TGCAGTGCTAGAGATACAGGGGGCAAAGGTCAGCTCCAGCATTTT. Protein product: CSARDTGGKGQLQHF.

This clonotype was counted ten times or more. The V call is TRBV29-1, the J call TRBJ2-7; TRBD1 matches 8 bases. Per the germline V gene, CDR1 is SQVTM and CDR2 is ANQGSEA. V shed 2 bases, J shed 2 bases, and the junction held 8 bases outside the gene matches. This CDR3 has 15 residues. This chain's CDR3 is CSVETTTGVPYEQYF. CDR3 in DNA: TGCAGCGTTGAAACTACGACAGGGGTTCCCTACGAGCAGTACTTC.

This clonotype occurred a few times. V is TRBV7-9 and J is TRBJ1-2; D is undetermined. Trimming shortened V by 3 bases and J by 8 bases, and 19 bases separated the two germline ends. The CDR3 is 15 residues long. Germline-derived CDR1 and CDR2 are SEHNR and FQNEAQ (reference sequence). CDR3 protein: CASSFLEVGRNGYTF. The DNA of the CDR3 is TGTGCCAGCAGCTTCCTTGAAGTCGGTCGGAACGGCTACACCTTC. Full variable domain (outside the CDR3, taken from reference TRBV7-9 and TRBJ1-2): DTGVSQNPRHKITKRGQNVTFRCDPISEHNRLYWYRQTLGQGPEFLTYFQNEAQLEKSRLLSDRFSAERPKGSFSTLEIQRTEQGDSAMYLCASSFLEVGRNGYTFGSGTRLTVV.

This clonotype was counted many times. The chain recombines TRBV11-3 with TRBJ2-5; D might be TRBD1 (6 bases). The V and J ends lost 7 bases and 7 bases respectively, with 13 bases between them. CDR3 length: 12 amino acids. Germline V CDR1 and CDR2: SGHNT, YENEEA. The CDR3 DNA is TGTGCCAGCACGACAGGTTTTGGGACCCAGTACTTC. This translates into CASTTGFGTQYF.

The V gene is TRBV27, the J gene TRBJ2-2; TRBD1 matches 7 bases. The CDR3 is 15 amino acids. V lost 5 bases to trimming and J lost 6 bases; unmatched junction nucleotides: 9. Germline assignment: CDR1 MNHEY and CDR2 SMNVEV (reference sequence). The CDR3 DNA sequence: TGTGCCAGCAGTCTCGCGACAGGGTCGGCCGGGGAGCTGTTTTTT. Its protein product is CASSLATGSAGELFF.

The gene calls are TRBV27 and TRBJ2-1; D possibly corresponds to TRBD1 (7 bases). Deletions cut 3 bases from V and 7 bases from J, with 13 bases between. CDR1 and CDR2 from the germline V gene are MNHEY and SMNVEV (reference sequence). The CDR3 consists of 14 residues. CDR3 bases: TGTGCCAGCAGTTTCGCGGCAGGGGGGAATGAGCAGTTCTTC. It yields the protein CASSFAAGGNEQFF.

V gene TRBV10-3 combines with J gene TRBJ1-2; D not resolved. V was pared by 3 bases and J by 1 base, with 9 bases between. Germline V gives CDR1 ENHRY, CDR2 SYGVKD. The CDR3 covers 14 residues. The CDR3 coding sequence is TGTGCCATCAGTGACAGTATACATAACTATGGCTACACCTTC. Translation gives CAISDSIHNYGYTF.

The chain joins TRBV28 to TRBJ2-1; 9 bases match TRBD2. The V gene end was trimmed by 8 bases and the J gene end by 6 bases; junction bases not matched to a gene: 11. The V gene's germline CDR1 is MDHEN and CDR2 SYDVKM. The CDR3 has 15 residues. CDR3 in amino acids: CASWLAAGGRNEQFF. CDR3 DNA sequence: TGTGCCAGCTGGCTAGCGGCGGGAGGGCGCAATGAGCAGTTCTTC.